This TCR beta chain was captured by sequencing in a study of blood T cell repertoires in COVID-19. Study as a whole: Donors in the United States, Italy and Spain gave samples during acute or convalescent COVID-19.

Adults between roughly 18 and 90 years of age took part from 20 to 25 US areas. Cohorts were determined from participant-reported clinical history. The repertoire was sequenced with immunoSEQ multiplex PCR; TCRdb's copy has only in-frame clones and lacks some. The repertoire includes around 420,000 clones, 70% to 90% of them detected once, and 2% to 2.5% sits in the top ten. V lost 0 bases to trimming and J lost 8 bases; unmatched junction nucleotides: 18. The germline CDR1 and CDR2 sequences are GTSNPN and SVGIG (reference sequence). CDR3 length: 17 amino acids. This TCR came from a woman in her thirties or forties with acute COVID-19. Sequencing used PBMCs or T cells enriched from blood (not recorded which). This chain joins TRBV30 and TRBJ1-1; 7 bases are shared with TRBD1. The CDR3 reads CAWSVNPDPEDRTEAFF. DNA for the CDR3: TGTGCCTGGAGTGTAAACCCCGACCCCGAGGACAGGACAGAAGCTTTCTTT.